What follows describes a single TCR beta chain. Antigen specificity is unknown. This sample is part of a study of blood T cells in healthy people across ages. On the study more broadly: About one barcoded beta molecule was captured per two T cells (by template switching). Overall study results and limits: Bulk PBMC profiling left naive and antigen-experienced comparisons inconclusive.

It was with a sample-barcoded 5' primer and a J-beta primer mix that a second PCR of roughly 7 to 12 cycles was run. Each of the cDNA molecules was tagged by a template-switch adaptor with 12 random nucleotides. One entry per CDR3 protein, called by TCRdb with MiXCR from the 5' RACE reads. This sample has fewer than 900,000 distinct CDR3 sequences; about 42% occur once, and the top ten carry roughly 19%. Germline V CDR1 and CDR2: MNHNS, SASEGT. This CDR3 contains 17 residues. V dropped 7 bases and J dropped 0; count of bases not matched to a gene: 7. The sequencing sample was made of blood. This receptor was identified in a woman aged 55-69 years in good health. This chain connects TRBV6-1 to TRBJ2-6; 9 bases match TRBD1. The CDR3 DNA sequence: TGTGCCAGCACCACCGGGACAGGGAGCTCTGGGGCCAACGTCCTGACTTTC. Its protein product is CASTTGTGSSGANVLTF.